These 15 T cell receptor beta chains share one sample of origin, sequenced in a study of CD8 T cells in ankylosing spondylitis. Findings of the study overall: A motif in TCR beta, a set of eight highly homologous variants, appeared characteristic of ankylosing spondylitis blood.

TCRdb re-derived calls from the 5' RACE reads in MiXCR, one entry per CDR3 protein. The data hold about 500,000 distinct CDR3 sequences, with roughly 13% observed a single time. For these receptors, no antigen is known. Sequenced input: blood, either unsorted or a sorted T cell fraction (not recorded which). These receptors originate from a male donor with ankylosing spondylitis.

This clonotype was counted many times. The chain uses TRBV28 and TRBJ2-1, with D possibly being TRBD2 (6 bases). CDR1 and CDR2 from the germline V gene are MDHEN and SYDVKM. The V and J ends lost 3 bases and 7 bases respectively, with 13 bases between them. CDR3 length: 14 residues. The DNA for the CDR3 is TGTGCCAGCAGTTTTTGGAGGGAGGTGAATGAGCAGTTCTTC. Its protein is CASSFWREVNEQFF.

In its sample, this clonotype was seen a few times. V is TRBV7-8 and J is TRBJ2-1; the D is unclear. CDR3 length: 15 residues. From germline, CDR1 is SGHVS and CDR2 FQNEAQ. The germline V and J ends were trimmed by 5 bases and 8 bases, with 19 bases remaining between them. The CDR3 region has the DNA TGTGCCAGCAGCAGTCGAGCGTGGGTTTTCGATGAGCAGTTCTTC. This codes for CASSSRAWVFDEQFF. Together with reference TRBV7-8 and TRBJ2-1, the CDR3 gives the full variable domain: GAGVSQSPRYKVAKRGQDVALRCDPISGHVSLFWYQQALGQGPEFLTYFQNEAQLDKSGLPSDRFFAERPEGSVSTLKIQRTQQEDSAVYLCASSSRAWVFDEQFFGPGTRLTVL.

This clonotype was detected a few times. This chain links TRBV24-1 with TRBJ1-1, with no clear D. Trimming took off 2 bases at V and 3 bases at J, with 6 bases between the two ends. The CDR3 runs 13 residues. Germline V gene data show CDR1 as KGHDR and CDR2 as SFDVKD. The CDR3: CATSDSADTEAFF. DNA for the CDR3: TGTGCCACCAGTGATTCGGCGGACACTGAAGCTTTCTTT.

This clonotype occurred many times. The V call is TRBV29-1, the J call TRBJ2-2, with a weak D call TRBD2 (5 bases). Germline CDR1 SQVTM, CDR2 ANQGSEA. The CDR3 runs 12 residues. Between the trimmed V and J ends, which lost 7 bases and 7 bases, there was a span of 13 bases. The DNA for the CDR3 is TGCAGCGCCCGGAGTGAGGGCGGGGAGCTGTTTTTT. Protein product: CSARSEGGELFF.

This clonotype appeared a few times. The J gene is TRBJ1-2, the V gene TRBV20-1; maybe TRBD1 (6 bases). The V gene's germline CDR1 is DFQATT and CDR2 SNEGSKA (reference sequence). The CDR3 has 15 amino acids. V shed 1 base and J shed 4 bases, with 16 bases lying between them. The CDR3 DNA reads as TGCAGTGCTAGAGTCGGCGGGGGCGGTGGCTATGGCTACACCTTC. Amino acid sequence: CSARVGGGGGYGYTF.

This clonotype was counted between two and nine times. The CDR3 here is CASTRLKDTEAFF. The DNA for the CDR3 is TGTGCCAGCACCCGTCTCAAGGACACTGAAGCTTTCTTT. This chain links TRBV5-6 with TRBJ1-1; no definite D call. Germline assignment: CDR1 SGHDT and CDR2 YYEEEE. Trimming pared 6 bases from V and 3 bases from J, leaving 12 bases between. The CDR3 has 13 amino acids. Full variable domain (missing parts from reference TRBV5-6 and TRBJ1-1): DAGVTQSPTHLIKTRGQQVTLRCSPKSGHDTVSWYQQALGQGPQFIFQYYEEEERQRGNFPDRFSGHQFPNYSSELNVNALLLGDSALYLCASTRLKDTEAFFGQGTRLTVV.

The rearrangement links TRBV11-3 to TRBJ2-3, with 8 nucleotides matching TRBD2. The V segment lost 6 bases and the J segment 10 bases; nucleotides outside the gene matches: 12. Per the germline V gene, CDR1 is SGHNT and CDR2 is YENEEA. The CDR3 length is 14 residues. The CDR3 DNA reads TGTGCCAGCAGTCAGAGACTAGCGTCCTGGTCGCAGTATTTT. Translating gives CASSQRLASWSQYF. The whole variable domain, filled in from reference TRBV11-3 and TRBJ2-3, reads EAGVVQSPRYKIIEKKQPVAFWCNPISGHNTLYWYLQNLGQGPELLIRYENEEAVDDSQLPKDRFSAERLKGVDSTLKIQPAELGDSAVYLCASSQRLASWSQYFGPGTRLTVL.

V gene TRBV15 combines with J gene TRBJ2-5; D call uncertain. From germline, CDR1 is LNHNV and CDR2 YYDKDF (reference sequence). Trimming shortened V by 0 bases and J by 5 bases, and 10 bases separated the two germline ends. The CDR3 consists of 14 residues. DNA of the CDR3: TGTGCCACCAGCAGAGATGGTGCTACGGAGACCCAGTACTTC. It codes for CATSRDGATETQYF.

J is TRBJ1-1 and V is TRBV15; D ambiguous. CDR1 and CDR2 (germline): LNHNV, YYDKDF (reference sequence). The CDR3 is made up of 11 amino acids. The V end was cut by 0 bases, the J end by 7 bases, with 3 bases between. In DNA form, the CDR3 reads TGTGCCACCAGCAGAGATTATGAAGCTTTCTTT. Protein: CATSRDYEAFF.

The V call is TRBV29-1, the J call TRBJ1-4; D might be TRBD1 (5 bases). The CDR3 is 14 amino acids. Trimming removed 2 bases at V and 13 bases at J, with 20 bases between. The germline CDR1 and CDR2 sequences are SQVTM and ANQGSEA. The CDR3 reads CSVERQGPLTGLFF. The CDR3 bases are TGCAGCGTTGAACGGCAGGGCCCATTAACTGGACTGTTTTTT.

The chain combines TRBV6-1 with TRBJ2-1, with TRBD2 matching over 11 bases. After removal of 6 bases from V and 8 bases from J, the junction contained 9 bases not matched to a gene. CDR1 and CDR2 from the germline V gene are MNHNS and SASEGT. The CDR3 covers 15 residues. CDR3 in DNA: TGTGCCAGCAGGAAACTAGCGGGGGATGGGTATGAGCAGTTCTTC. Its translation is CASRKLAGDGYEQFF.

The chain uses TRBV2 and TRBJ2-7, with D possibly TRBD2 on 5 matching bases. The germline gives CDR1 SNHLY, CDR2 FYNNEI. Trimming left V 3 bases short and J 3 bases short, with 15 bases between. The CDR3 is 15 amino acids. The CDR3 region is CASSEGSSVRYEQYF. The CDR3 DNA reads TGTGCCAGCAGTGAGGGAAGTAGCGTTCGCTACGAGCAGTACTTC.

This clonotype was recorded a few times. The V and J genes are TRBV5-1 and TRBJ2-5; D uncertain. The CDR3 runs to 14 residues. Germline loops: CDR1 SGHRS, CDR2 YFSETQ. The V end was cut by 4 bases, the J end by 0 bases, with 10 bases between. CDR3 coding DNA: TGCGCCAGCAGCCCCGAGATGTACCAAGAGACCCAGTACTTC. Translated: CASSPEMYQETQYF.

This clonotype was detected a few times. The J gene is TRBJ1-4, the V gene TRBV5-1, with D possibly TRBD1 on 6 matching bases. The CDR3 runs 15 residues. Germline CDR1 SGHRS, CDR2 YFSETQ. V shed 2 bases and J shed 5 bases, with 13 bases lying between them. CDR3 nucleotides: TGCGCCAGCAGCTTAATTGGGGGCCAAAATGAAAAACTGTTTTTT. Translation: CASSLIGGQNEKLFF.

The chain couples TRBV20-1 to TRBJ2-7, with TRBD2 matching 7 bases. The CDR3 totals 16 residues. The germline CDR1 and CDR2 sequences are DFQATT and SNEGSKA (reference sequence). V shed 0 bases, J shed 1 base, and the junction held 9 bases outside the gene matches. This chain's CDR3 is CSARDPLAALSYEQYF. DNA of the CDR3: TGCAGTGCTAGAGACCCTCTAGCGGCTTTATCCTACGAGCAGTACTTC.